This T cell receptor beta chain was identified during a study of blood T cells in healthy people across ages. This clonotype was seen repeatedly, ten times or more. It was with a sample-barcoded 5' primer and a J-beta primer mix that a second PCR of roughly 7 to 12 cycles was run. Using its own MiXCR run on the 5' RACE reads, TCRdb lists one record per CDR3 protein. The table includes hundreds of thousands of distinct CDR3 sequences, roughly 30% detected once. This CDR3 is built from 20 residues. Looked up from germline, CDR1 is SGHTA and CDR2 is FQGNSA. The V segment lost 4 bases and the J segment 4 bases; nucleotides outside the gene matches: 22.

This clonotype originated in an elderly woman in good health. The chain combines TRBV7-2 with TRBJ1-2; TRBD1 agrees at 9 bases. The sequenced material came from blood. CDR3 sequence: CASSSNPSGTGTSWPYGYTF. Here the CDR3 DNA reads TGTGCCAGCAGCTCCAACCCTTCCGGGACAGGGACATCATGGCCCTATGGCTACACCTTC.